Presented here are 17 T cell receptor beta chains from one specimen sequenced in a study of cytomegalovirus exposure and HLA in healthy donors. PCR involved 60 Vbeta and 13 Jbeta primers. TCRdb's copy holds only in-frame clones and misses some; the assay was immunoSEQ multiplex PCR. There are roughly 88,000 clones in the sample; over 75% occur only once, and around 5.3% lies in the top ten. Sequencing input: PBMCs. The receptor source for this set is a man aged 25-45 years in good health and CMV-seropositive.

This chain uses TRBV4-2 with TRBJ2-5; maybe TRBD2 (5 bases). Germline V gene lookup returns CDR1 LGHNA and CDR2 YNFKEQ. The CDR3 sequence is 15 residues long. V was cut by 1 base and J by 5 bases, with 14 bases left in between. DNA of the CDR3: TGTGCCAGCAGCCAAGGAACTAGAGGACCGGAGACCCAGTACTTC. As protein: CASSQGTRGPETQYF.

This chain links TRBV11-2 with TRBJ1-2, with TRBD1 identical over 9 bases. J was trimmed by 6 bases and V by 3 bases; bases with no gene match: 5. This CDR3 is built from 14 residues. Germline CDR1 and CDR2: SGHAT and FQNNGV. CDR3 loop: CASSFTGQGDGYTF. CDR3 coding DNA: TGTGCCAGCAGCTTTACGGGACAGGGTGATGGCTACACCTTC.

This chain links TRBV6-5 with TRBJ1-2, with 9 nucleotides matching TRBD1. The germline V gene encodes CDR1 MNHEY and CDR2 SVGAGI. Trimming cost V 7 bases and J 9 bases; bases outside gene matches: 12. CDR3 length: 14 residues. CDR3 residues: CASTPTGGGSSYTF. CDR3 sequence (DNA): TGTGCCAGCACCCCGACAGGGGGTGGTAGTAGCTACACCTTC.

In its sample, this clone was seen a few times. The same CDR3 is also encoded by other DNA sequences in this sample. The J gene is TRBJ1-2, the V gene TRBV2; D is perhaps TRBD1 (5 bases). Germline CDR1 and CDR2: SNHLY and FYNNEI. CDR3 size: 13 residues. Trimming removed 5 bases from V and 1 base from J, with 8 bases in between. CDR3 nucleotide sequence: TGTGCCAGCAGTCCTGACAGTAACTATGGCTACACCTTC. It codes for CASSPDSNYGYTF.

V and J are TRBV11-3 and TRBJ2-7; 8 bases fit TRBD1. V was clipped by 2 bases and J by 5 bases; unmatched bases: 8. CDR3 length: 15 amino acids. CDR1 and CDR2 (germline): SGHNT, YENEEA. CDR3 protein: CASSLNPTGANEQYF. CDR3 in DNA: TGTGCCAGCAGCTTAAACCCGACAGGGGCTAACGAGCAGTACTTC. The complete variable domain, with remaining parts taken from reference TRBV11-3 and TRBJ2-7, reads EAGVVQSPRYKIIEKKQPVAFWCNPISGHNTLYWYLQNLGQGPELLIRYENEEAVDDSQLPKDRFSAERLKGVDSTLKIQPAELGDSAVYLCASSLNPTGANEQYFGPGTRLTVT.

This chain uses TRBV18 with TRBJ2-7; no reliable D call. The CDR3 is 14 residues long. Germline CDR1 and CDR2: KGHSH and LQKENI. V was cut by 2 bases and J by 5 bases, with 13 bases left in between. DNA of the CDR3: TGTGCCAGCTCACCAAGTTTCGACTCAAACGAGCAGTACGTC. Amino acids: CASSPSFDSNEQYV.

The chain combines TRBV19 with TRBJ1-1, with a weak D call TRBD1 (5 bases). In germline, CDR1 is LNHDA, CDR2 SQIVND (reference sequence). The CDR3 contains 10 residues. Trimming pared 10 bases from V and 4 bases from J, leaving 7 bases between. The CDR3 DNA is TGTGCCACTCAGGGCACTGAAGCTTTCTTT. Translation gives CATQGTEAFF.

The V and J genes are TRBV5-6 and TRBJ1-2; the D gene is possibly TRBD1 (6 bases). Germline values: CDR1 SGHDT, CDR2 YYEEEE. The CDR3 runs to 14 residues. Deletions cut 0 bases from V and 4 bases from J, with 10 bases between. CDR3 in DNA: TGTGCCAGCAGCTTGGACAGGGCTACCTATGGCTACACCTTC. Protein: CASSLDRATYGYTF. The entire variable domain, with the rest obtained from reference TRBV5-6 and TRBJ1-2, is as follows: DAGVTQSPTHLIKTRGQQVTLRCSPKSGHDTVSWYQQALGQGPQFIFQYYEEEERQRGNFPDRFSGHQFPNYSSELNVNALLLGDSALYLCASSLDRATYGYTFGSGTRLTVV.

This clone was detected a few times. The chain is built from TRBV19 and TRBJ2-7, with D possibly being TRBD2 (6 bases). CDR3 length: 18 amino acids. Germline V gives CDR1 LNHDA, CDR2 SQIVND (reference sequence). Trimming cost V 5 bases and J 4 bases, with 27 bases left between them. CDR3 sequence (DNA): TGTGCCAGTAGTCCCGGGGAGGAGGGACTTAGCATCGTGTACGAGCAGTACTTC. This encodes CASSPGEEGLSIVYEQYF.

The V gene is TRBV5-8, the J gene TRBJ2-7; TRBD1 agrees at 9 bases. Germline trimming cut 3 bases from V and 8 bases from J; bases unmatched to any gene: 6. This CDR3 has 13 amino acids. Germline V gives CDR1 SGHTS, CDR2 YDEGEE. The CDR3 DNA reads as TGTGCCAGCAGCTATGGACAGGGGCCTCAGCAGTACTTC. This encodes CASSYGQGPQQYF.

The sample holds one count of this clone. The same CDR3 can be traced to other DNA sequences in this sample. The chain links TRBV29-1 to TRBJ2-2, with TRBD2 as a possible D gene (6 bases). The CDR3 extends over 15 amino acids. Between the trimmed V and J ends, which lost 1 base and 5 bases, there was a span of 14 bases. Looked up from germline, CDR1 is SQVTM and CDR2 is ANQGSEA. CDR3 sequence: CSVEVGGRGTGELFF. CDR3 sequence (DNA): TGCAGCGTTGAAGTCGGGGGTAGGGGTACCGGGGAGCTGTTTTTT.

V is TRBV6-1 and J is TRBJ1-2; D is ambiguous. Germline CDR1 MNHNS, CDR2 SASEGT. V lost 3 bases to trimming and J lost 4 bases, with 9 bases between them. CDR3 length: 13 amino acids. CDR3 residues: CASSDSGLYGYTF. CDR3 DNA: TGTGCCAGCAGTGATTCGGGTCTCTATGGCTACACCTTC.

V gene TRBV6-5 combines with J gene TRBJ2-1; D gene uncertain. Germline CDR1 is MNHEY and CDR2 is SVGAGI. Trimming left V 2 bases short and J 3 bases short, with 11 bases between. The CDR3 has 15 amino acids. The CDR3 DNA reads TGTGCCAGCAGTTACCGTCTAGAAGTCTACAATGAGCAGTTCTTC. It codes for CASSYRLEVYNEQFF.

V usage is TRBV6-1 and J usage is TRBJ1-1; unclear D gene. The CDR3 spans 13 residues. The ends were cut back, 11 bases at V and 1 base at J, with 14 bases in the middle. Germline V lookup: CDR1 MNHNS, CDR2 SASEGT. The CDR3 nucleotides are TGTGCCGCATGGGAGAGGGAGAACACTGAAGCTTTCTTT. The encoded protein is CAAWERENTEAFF.

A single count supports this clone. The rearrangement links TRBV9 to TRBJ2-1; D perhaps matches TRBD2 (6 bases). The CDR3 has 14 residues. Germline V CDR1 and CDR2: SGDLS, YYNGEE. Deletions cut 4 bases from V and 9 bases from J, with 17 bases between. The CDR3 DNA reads TGTGCCAGCAGCTCACTCCGACTAGAGACTGAGCAGTTCTTC. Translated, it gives CASSSLRLETEQFF.

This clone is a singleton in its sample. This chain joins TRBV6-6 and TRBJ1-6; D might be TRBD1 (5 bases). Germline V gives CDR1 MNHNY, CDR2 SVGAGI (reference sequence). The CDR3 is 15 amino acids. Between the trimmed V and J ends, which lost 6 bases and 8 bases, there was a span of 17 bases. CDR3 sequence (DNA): TGTGCCAGCAGAGTTATCCAGGGTGTTCATTCACCCCTCCACTTT. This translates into CASRVIQGVHSPLHF.

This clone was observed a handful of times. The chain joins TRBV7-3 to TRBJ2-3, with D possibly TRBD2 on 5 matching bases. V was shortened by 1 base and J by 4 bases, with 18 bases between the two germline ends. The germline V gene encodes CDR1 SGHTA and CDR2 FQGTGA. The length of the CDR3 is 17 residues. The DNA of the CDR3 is TGTGCCAGCAGCTTAAACCCCTCGGGGTATGGGGCAGATACGCAGTATTTT. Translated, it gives CASSLNPSGYGADTQYF.